This TCR beta chain was identified in a study of Ad26.COV2.S vaccination and SARS-CoV-2 variants (dated by TCRdb to about 2021). For the wider study: Donors in the vaccine arm were drawn from COV1001, a phase I-IIa trial of Ad26.COV2.S in healthy adults that was multicentre, randomized, double-blind and placebo-controlled. Ad26.COV2.S was given intramuscularly at 5x10^10 or 1x10^11 viral particles, as a single shot or as two shots 56 days apart. Sequencing of the TCRbeta repertoire served to evaluate the specificity and breadth of SARS-CoV-2-reactive T cell receptors following Ad26.COV2.S vaccination. The TCR-sequenced set comprised around 30 samples: about 19 Ad26.COV2.S vaccine recipients, 5 placebo recipients and 8 SARS-CoV-2 convalescent individuals. Trial participants were randomized into five groups of five, in which low-dose or high-dose Ad26.COV2.S was given once or twice, or placebo was given on both occasions. Blinding of investigators to trial group allocation was maintained during experiments and outcome assessment. Study-wide conclusions, independent of this receptor: After vaccination, spike-specific CD8+ and CD4+ T cell responses were reported to show substantial breadth. Spike-specific TCR breadth was higher in Ad26.COV2.S recipients than in placebo recipients (P = 0.0014). Vaccine and placebo recipients had similar non-spike TCR breadth, a finding consistent with the vaccine containing only spike. Comparing responses between vaccine doses or regimens was not something the study was powered to do. The authors noted that the TCR breadth and depth analyses may have underestimated total T cell responses.

After removal of 2 bases from V and 7 bases from J, the junction retains 9 bases not matched to a gene. CDR1 LGHDT and CDR2 YNNKEL were looked up in the germline V gene (reference sequence). The CDR3, cysteine through phenylalanine, is 15 amino acids long. Only CDR3 DNA is held: 45 bases, read in frame from base 1. This sample's treatment or condition label indicates: some 20 received Ad26.COV2.S at low or high dose, single or two shots; about 5 received placebo; per-sample allocation not given. For vaccine and placebo recipients, the sequenced repertoires came from samples collected on day 63 after the first injection. In Cohort 1b, 25 to 30 adults aged 18-55 years were enrolled at a single site in Boston, USA, between 29 July and 7 August 2020. Ad26.COV2.S was a replication-incompetent adenovirus type 26 vector expressing a prefusion-stabilized SARS-CoV-2 spike protein from the original Wuhan strain.

Worth noting for this clone: The antigen it binds to is not known. No much larger clonotype is one base removed from it; base qualities were not supplied.

The immunoSEQ Assay was used to sequence TCRbeta CDR3 regions. After extraction, genomic DNA underwent amplification by bias-controlled multiplex PCR, followed by high-throughput sequencing. Regarding the original processing steps: To quantify the absolute abundance of every unique TCRbeta CDR3 region, sequences were collapsed and filtered. Usable DNA was measured by amplifying reference genes present in all nucleated cells, and TCRbeta template counts were normalized to that usable DNA to estimate T cell fraction. Repertoire TCRs were annotated as SARS-CoV-2-specific when V gene, CDR3 amino acid sequence and J gene were exactly matched to a known reactive TCR set. The reference SARS-CoV-2 TCR set was obtained from MIRA and was filtered for enrichment in COVID-19-positive ImmuneCODE repertoires, whereby public or cross-reactive TCRs were removed. Using the MIRA antigens, annotated TCRs were further analysed by specific ORF or by position within an ORF. Depth was the summed frequency of annotated unique rearrangements, while breadth was defined as annotated unique rearrangements over total unique productive rearrangements. TCR breadth was compared between groups using two-sided Wilcoxon rank-sum tests. This immuneACCESS table, as held by TCRdb, lists in-frame sequences with V and J called but not all clones. Of the missing ones, under half trace to an unresolved V gene in checked studies; the others have no known cause. V and J calls and clone size follow that table, whereas D and trimming were derived from the DNA. The sample table lists about 350,000 clones, about nine tenths of them with a count of one. More than 3% of the sample rests with the top ten.

This specimen was peripheral blood, taken in a trial of Ad26.COV2.S vaccine versus placebo. The chain was built from TRBV3-1 (or the pseudogene TRBV3-2) and TRBJ2-7, with TRBD2 matching 9 junction bases. The TCR comes from a person aged 18-65 years who received the Ad26.COV2.S COVID-19 vaccine or a placebo. The nucleotides read TGTGCCAGCAGCCAAAGCGGGGGGCCCGGTAGGGAGCAGTACTTC. Its protein product is CASSQSGGPGREQYF.